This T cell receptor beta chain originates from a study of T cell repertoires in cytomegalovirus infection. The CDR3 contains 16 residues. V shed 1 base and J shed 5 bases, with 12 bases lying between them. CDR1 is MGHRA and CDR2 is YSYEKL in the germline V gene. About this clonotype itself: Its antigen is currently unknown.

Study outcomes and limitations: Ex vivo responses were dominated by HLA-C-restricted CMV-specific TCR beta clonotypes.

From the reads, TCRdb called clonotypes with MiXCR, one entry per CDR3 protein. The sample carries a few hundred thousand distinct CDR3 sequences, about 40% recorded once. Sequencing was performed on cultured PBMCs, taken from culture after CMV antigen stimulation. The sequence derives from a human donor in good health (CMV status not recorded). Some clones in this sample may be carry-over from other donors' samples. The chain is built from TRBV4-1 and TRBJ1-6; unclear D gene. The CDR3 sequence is CASSQGPQVDNSPLHF. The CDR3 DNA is TGCGCCAGCAGCCAAGGGCCCCAGGTTGATAATTCACCCCTCCACTTT.